This entry describes one T cell receptor (beta chain). Its antigen remains unknown. With the Oncomine TCR Beta short-read assay, DNA from cultured CD4+ T cells was sequenced. Each CDR3 protein gets one entry after TCRdb re-called the PCR reads with MiXCR. The table includes nearly 15,000 distinct CDR3 sequences, about 26% detected once. Treatment noted: approximately 9-day PBMC culture with coronavirus spike peptide pools or control peptides (ViraFEST assay). In this cohort, PCR tests turned positive between March and December 2020, predating US Alpha, Beta and Delta variants. The sample comes from a study of vaccination and CD4 T cells after COVID-19. Study-level background: Participants, all vaccine recipients, received two doses of either BNT162b2 or mRNA-1273. As a positive control, some control cultures were given a CEFX pool, while others were given an HIV-1 Nef pool or no peptide. Overall study results and limits: SARS-CoV-2-reactive clonotype medians increased from roughly 19 to 38, not significantly.

The sequencing sample was made of cultured CD4+ T cells from blood. The TCR was taken from a human donor with COVID-19.

CDR3: CASSFRDTKNIQYF. The CDR3 nucleotides read TGTGCCAGCAGCTTCCGGGACACCAAAAACATTCAGTACTTC. This chain links TRBV7-2 with TRBJ2-4, with D tentatively TRBD1 (6 bases). V shed 3 bases and J shed 2 bases, with 8 bases lying between them. Germline V gene sequence: CDR1 SGHTA, CDR2 FQGNSA. This CDR3 comprises 14 residues.